Presented here are 27 T cell receptor beta chains from one specimen sequenced in a study of shared clonotypes between healthy human individuals. TCRdb keeps only in-frame clones here, not all; method: immunoSEQ multiplex PCR. The repertoire includes over a million clones, around 82% of them detected once, and around 0.47% sits in the top ten. The sample consisted of memory CD4+ T cells from PBMCs. Subset denoted: CD45RA-negative fraction. Source of these receptors: a man aged 18 to 30 in good health. Some clones in this sample may be carry-over from other donors' samples.

This clone came up a few times. The CDR3 loop is CSARGANEQFF. Written as DNA, the CDR3 is TGCAGTGCTAGAGGGGCGAATGAGCAGTTCTTC. The V gene is TRBV20-1, the J gene TRBJ2-1; the D is unclear. CDR1 is DFQATT, CDR2 SNEGSKA, per germline (reference sequence). This CDR3 region has 11 residues. Deletions cut 1 base from V and 7 bases from J, with 5 bases between.

CDR3 protein: CASSKGQGSGANVLTF. As DNA, the CDR3 is TGTGCCAGCAGTAAGGGACAGGGCTCTGGGGCCAACGTCCTGACTTTC. This chain uses TRBV2 with TRBJ2-6; 9 bases match TRBD1. Trimming cost V 5 bases and J 0 bases; bases outside gene matches: 2. Germline CDR1 SNHLY, CDR2 FYNNEI. This CDR3 has 16 residues.

This clone was picked up a small number of times. The genes are TRBV28 and TRBJ1-2; possible D gene TRBD1, 5 bases. This CDR3 region has 13 residues. CDR1 MDHEN and CDR2 SYDVKM come from the germline V gene. V was shortened by 5 bases and J by 5 bases, with 12 bases between the two germline ends. The CDR3: CASSLDNSYGYTF. For the CDR3, the DNA is TGTGCCAGCAGTCTGGACAACTCGTATGGCTACACCTTC.

This clone was seen more than once but under ten times. V gene TRBV19 combines with J gene TRBJ2-7; perhaps TRBD2 as D (5 bases). V lost 9 bases to trimming and J lost 4 bases, with 16 bases between them. Per germline, CDR1 LNHDA and CDR2 SQIVND (reference sequence). The CDR3 length is 13 residues. As DNA, the CDR3 is TGTGCCAGGCGCGTGAGGGATAGTTACGAGCAGTACTTC. Its protein product is CARRVRDSYEQYF.

This clone was detected only once. The genes are TRBV6-1 and TRBJ2-7; 10 nucleotides align to TRBD2. CDR1 is MNHNS and CDR2 is SASEGT in the germline V gene. V shed 6 bases, J shed 4 bases, and the junction held 9 bases outside the gene matches. The CDR3 sequence is 15 residues long. The CDR3 nucleotides are TGTGCCAGCAGCCCACTACTAGCGGGACAATACGAGCAGTACTTC. It is translated as CASSPLLAGQYEQYF.

The chain uses TRBV7-9 and TRBJ2-5; no definite D call. The CDR3 length is 15 residues. Germline V gene lookup returns CDR1 SEHNR and CDR2 FQNEAQ (reference sequence). The V end lost 5 bases, the J end lost 2 bases, and 15 bases lay between the germline ends. CDR3 in amino acids: CASSLSWHSQETQYF. As DNA, the CDR3 is TGTGCCAGCAGCCTTAGCTGGCATAGTCAAGAGACCCAGTACTTC. Complete variable domain (other parts from reference TRBV7-9 and TRBJ2-5): DTGVSQNPRHKITKRGQNVTFRCDPISEHNRLYWYRQTLGQGPEFLTYFQNEAQLEKSRLLSDRFSAERPKGSFSTLEIQRTEQGDSAMYLCASSLSWHSQETQYFGPGTRLLVL.

With regard to this clone: A much larger clone sits a single nucleotide away, making a read error possible. The rearrangement uses TRBV10-2 and TRBJ2-5; 8 positions agree with TRBD1. CDR3 length: 13 amino acids. Germline V lookup: CDR1 WSHSY, CDR2 SAAADI. The V and J ends lost 6 bases and 3 bases, in that order; junction bases with no gene match: 3. CDR3 in amino acids: CASREDREETQYF. The CDR3 DNA reads as TGCGCCAGCAGAGAGGACAGGGAAGAGACCCAGTACTTC.

In its sample, this clone was seen once. The chain combines TRBV19 with TRBJ2-2; 8 bases are shared with TRBD1. CDR1 and CDR2 from the germline V gene are LNHDA and SQIVND (reference sequence). The CDR3 runs to 15 residues. Trimming removed 6 bases from V and 2 bases from J; junction bases left unmatched: 5. The CDR3 protein is CASSPGQANTGELFF. The CDR3 DNA is TGTGCCAGTAGCCCGGGACAGGCAAACACCGGGGAGCTGTTTTTT. Full variable domain (rest looked up from reference TRBV19 and TRBJ2-2): DGGITQSPKYLFRKEGQNVTLSCEQNLNHDAMYWYRQDPGQGLRLIYYSQIVNDFQKGDIAEGYSVSREKKESFPLTVTSAQKNPTAFYLCASSPGQANTGELFFGEGSRLTVL.

The chain employs TRBV6-1 and TRBJ2-2; TRBD1 might be the D (5 bases). In germline, CDR1 is MNHNS, CDR2 SASEGT. V gave up 5 bases and J gave up 1 base, with 8 bases separating them. The CDR3 consists of 14 residues. CDR3 in amino acids: CASSSTVNTGELFF. CDR3 in DNA: TGTGCCAGCAGTTCGACAGTGAACACCGGGGAGCTGTTTTTT.

This chain joins TRBV19 and TRBJ1-4, with 7 bases lining up with TRBD1. CDR3 length equals 14 residues. The ends lost 4 bases at V and 2 bases at J; junction bases unmatched: 1. Germline assignment: CDR1 LNHDA and CDR2 SQIVND (reference sequence). CDR3 coding DNA: TGTGCCAGTAGTAAGACAGGGACTAATGAAAAACTGTTTTTT. It is translated as CASSKTGTNEKLFF.

The J gene is TRBJ2-1, the V gene TRBV30, with 10 bases identical to TRBD2. Losses at the gene ends were 3 bases for V and 8 bases for J; bases not matched to a gene: 4. Germline values: CDR1 GTSNPN, CDR2 SVGIG (reference sequence). CDR3 length: 13 residues. The CDR3 protein is CAWRVAGGHEQFF. The CDR3 DNA sequence: TGTGCCTGGAGGGTAGCGGGAGGCCATGAGCAGTTCTTC.

This clone was recorded only once. Additional DNA sequences in this sample encode the identical CDR3. This chain connects TRBV5-1 to TRBJ1-4; D is undetermined. The CDR3 has 13 residues. Trimming took off 0 bases at V and 8 bases at J, with 8 bases between the two ends. Germline assignment: CDR1 SGHRS and CDR2 YFSETQ. CDR3 sequence (DNA): TGCGCCAGCAGCTTGGGGGGTGACGAAAAACTGTTTTTT. It specifies CASSLGGDEKLFF.

The rearrangement joins TRBV5-1 to TRBJ1-1; D possibly corresponds to TRBD1 (5 bases). Per germline, CDR1 SGHRS and CDR2 YFSETQ. This CDR3 comprises 13 residues. The germline V and J ends were trimmed by 4 bases and 4 bases, with 11 bases remaining between them. The chain's CDR3 is CASSVRVSTEAFF. The CDR3, as DNA: TGCGCCAGCAGCGTCAGGGTTAGCACTGAAGCTTTCTTT.

The chain uses TRBV28 and TRBJ1-3; unclear D gene. The CDR3 contains 17 residues. Trimming pared 2 bases from V and 3 bases from J, leaving 17 bases between. CDR1 and CDR2 from the germline V gene are MDHEN and SYDVKM. The CDR3 loop reads CASSLTPLLSLGNTIYF. CDR3 nucleotide sequence: TGTGCCAGCAGTTTAACCCCCCTACTGAGTCTTGGAAACACCATATATTTT.

The chain recombines TRBV9 with TRBJ2-3; tentative D call: TRBD2 (6 bases). Germline CDR1 is SGDLS and CDR2 is YYNGEE. V lost 3 bases and J lost 6, with 23 bases in between. This CDR3 comprises 17 residues. The CDR3, as DNA: TGTGCCAGCAGCGCTCGGGACTTAGCTGCTTCCCAGGATACGCAGTATTTT. Residues: CASSARDLAASQDTQYF.

The chain recombines TRBV5-4 with TRBJ2-7; TRBD1 or TRBD2 may be the D gene (5 bases each). The germline V gene encodes CDR1 SGHNT and CDR2 YYREEE (reference sequence). There are 15 residues in the CDR3. V was cut by 5 bases and J by 2 bases, with 17 bases left in between. CDR3 amino acids: CASRRYGTIAYEQYF. CDR3 DNA sequence: TGTGCCAGCAGGAGGTACGGGACGATTGCCTACGAGCAGTACTTC.

J is TRBJ2-1 and V is TRBV7-6, with 12 bases that match TRBD2. In germline, CDR1 is SGHVS, CDR2 FNYEAQ. J was trimmed by 7 bases and V by 1 base; bases with no gene match: 11. This CDR3 spans 18 amino acids. The CDR3 region is CASSLEGLAGGPDNEQFF. The CDR3 DNA reads as TGTGCCAGCAGCTTAGAGGGCCTAGCGGGAGGGCCGGATAATGAGCAGTTCTTC. Looking up the rest from reference TRBV7-6 and TRBJ2-1 gives the full variable domain: GAGVSQSPRYKVTKRGQDVALRCDPISGHVSLYWYRQALGQGPEFLTYFNYEAQQDKSGLPNDRFSAERPEGSISTLTIQRTEQRDSAMYRCASSLEGLAGGPDNEQFFGPGTRLTVL.

This rearrangement joins TRBV5-8 to TRBJ2-3; 7 positions match TRBD1. The CDR3 consists of 14 residues. Germline V gene sequence: CDR1 SGHTS, CDR2 YDEGEE. The trim removed 3 bases at V and 9 bases at J, leaving 10 bases unmatched. CDR3 sequence reads: CASSSGTELGTQYF. CDR3 nucleotide sequence: TGTGCCAGCAGCTCAGGGACAGAACTCGGGACGCAGTATTTT.

This clone occurred a few times. This chain links TRBV27 with TRBJ1-4; D ambiguous. Germline CDR1 and CDR2: MNHEY and SMNVEV (reference sequence). Trimming cost V 3 bases and J 7 bases, with 6 bases left between them. This CDR3 contains 12 residues. CDR3 DNA: TGTGCCAGCAGTTTGTTGGGTGAAAAACTGTTTTTT. The encoded protein is CASSLLGEKLFF. The full variable domain, completed using reference TRBV27 and TRBJ1-4, is EAQVTQNPRYLITVTGKKLTVTCSQNMNHEYMSWYRQDPGLGLRQIYYSMNVEVTDKGDVPEGYKVSRKEKRNFPLILESPSPNQTSLYFCASSLLGEKLFFGSGTQLSVL.

This chain joins TRBV5-5 and TRBJ1-2; TRBD1 matches 9 bases. Trimming at V came to 2 bases and at J to 5 bases, leaving 4 bases not matched to a gene. There are 14 residues in the CDR3. Germline lookup yields CDR1 SGHKS and CDR2 YYEKEE (reference sequence). The CDR3 sequence: CASSFGDRDYGYTF. The CDR3 DNA reads as TGTGCCAGCAGCTTCGGGGACAGGGATTATGGCTACACCTTC.

V gene TRBV5-1 combines with J gene TRBJ2-5; D is undetermined. CDR1 and CDR2 (germline): SGHRS, YFSETQ. The ends were cut back, 0 bases at V and 5 bases at J, with 8 bases in the middle. This CDR3 is 13 amino acids long. Here the CDR3 DNA reads TGCGCCAGCAGCTTGGAAGGCCCGGAGACCCAGTACTTC. It encodes CASSLEGPETQYF.

The rearrangement uses TRBV9 and TRBJ2-2, with D perhaps given as TRBD1 or TRBD2 (5 bases each). V lost 0 bases, J lost 7 bases, and 7 bases lay in between. Germline V gene sequence: CDR1 SGDLS, CDR2 YYNGEE. This CDR3 has 13 amino acids. The CDR3 is CASSVGGVGELFF. The DNA for the CDR3 is TGTGCCAGCAGCGTAGGAGGGGTCGGGGAGCTGTTTTTT. Combining the CDR3 with reference TRBV9 and TRBJ2-2 gives the whole variable domain DSGVTQTPKHLITATGQRVTLRCSPRSGDLSVYWYQQSLDQGLQFLIQYYNGEERAKGNILERFSAQQFPDLHSELNLSSLELGDSALYFCASSVGGVGELFFGEGSRLTVL.

The chain links TRBV19 to TRBJ2-7; 10 bases fit TRBD1. Germline trimming cut 6 bases from V and 4 bases from J; bases unmatched to any gene: 9. This CDR3 is built from 15 residues. The germline gives CDR1 LNHDA, CDR2 SQIVND (reference sequence). CDR3 region: CASSDLGTGVYEQYF. The DNA for the CDR3 is TGTGCCAGTAGCGACCTCGGGACAGGGGTTTACGAGCAGTACTTC.

V is TRBV27 and J is TRBJ1-2; 9 nucleotides line up with TRBD1. CDR3 length: 14 residues. V was clipped by 5 bases and J by 7 bases; unmatched bases: 8. The germline V gene encodes CDR1 MNHEY and CDR2 SMNVEV (reference sequence). Here the CDR3 reads CASSPIWGQGGYTF. The CDR3 DNA follows: TGTGCCAGCAGTCCCATATGGGGACAGGGTGGCTACACCTTC.

The V call is TRBV27, the J call TRBJ2-7, with TRBD2 matching 10 bases. Germline CDR1 and CDR2: MNHEY and SMNVEV (reference sequence). The ends lost 5 bases at V and 3 bases at J; junction bases unmatched: 4. The CDR3 is made up of 14 amino acids. The CDR3 region is CASSPRTSGYEQYF. The CDR3 DNA sequence: TGTGCCAGCAGTCCCCGGACTAGCGGCTACGAGCAGTACTTC.

The chain carries TRBV27 and TRBJ1-1, with a tentative D call TRBD1 (5 bases). The CDR3 is made up of 14 amino acids. V lost 3 bases and J 8 bases, leaving 16 bases between the germline ends. Looked up from germline, CDR1 is MNHEY and CDR2 is SMNVEV (reference sequence). This CDR3 reads CASSFTLRGSEAFF. CDR3 nucleotide sequence: TGTGCCAGCAGTTTCACTTTGAGGGGCTCCGAAGCTTTCTTT.

The rearrangement links TRBV9 to TRBJ2-5, with TRBD2 matching over 14 bases. The CDR3 has 14 amino acids. The germline V gene encodes CDR1 SGDLS and CDR2 YYNGEE. J lost 7 bases, V lost 2 bases, and 1 base had no gene match. CDR3 loop: CASSVGLAGGTQYF. CDR3 nucleotides: TGTGCCAGCAGCGTCGGACTAGCGGGAGGGACCCAGTACTTC. Supplemented by reference TRBV9 and TRBJ2-5, the full variable domain reads DSGVTQTPKHLITATGQRVTLRCSPRSGDLSVYWYQQSLDQGLQFLIQYYNGEERAKGNILERFSAQQFPDLHSELNLSSLELGDSALYFCASSVGLAGGTQYFGPGTRLLVL.